The T cell receptor (beta chain) under discussion was sequenced for a study of cytomegalovirus exposure and HLA in healthy donors. Germline-derived CDR1 and CDR2 are MNHEY and SMNVEV (reference sequence). The CDR3 has 16 amino acids. V shed 7 bases and J 4 bases; nucleotides not matched to a gene: 15. It was with 60 Vbeta and 13 Jbeta primers that the PCR ran. Profiled with immunoSEQ multiplex PCR; TCRdb holds only in-frame clones, not every one. The sample holds 120,000 or so clones, approximately 84% seen once. The chain uses TRBV27 and TRBJ1-2; 7 positions agree with TRBD1. This receptor was identified in a man in his forties or fifties in good health and CMV-seronegative. Sequencing was carried out using PBMCs. CDR3 DNA: TGTGCCAGCACCCCCCAAAGACAGGGCGGTAGCTATGGCTACACCTTC. It codes for CASTPQRQGGSYGYTF.